This TCR beta chain was recovered during a study of T cell repertoires in cytomegalovirus infection. In regard to this clonotype: Its matching antigen is unknown.

MiXCR, applied by TCRdb to the reads, yields one record per CDR3 protein. The sample lists around 140,000 distinct CDR3 sequences, 32% occurring once. CDR1 is MNHEY and CDR2 is SMNVEV in the germline V gene (reference sequence). CDR3 length equals 14 residues. Trimming left V 6 bases short and J 1 base short, with 12 bases between. The material sequenced was CD8+ T cells from cultured PBMCs, taken from culture after CMV antigen stimulation. The TCR was taken from a human donor in good health (CMV status not recorded). Some clones in this sample may be carry-over from other donors' samples. The V and J genes are TRBV27 and TRBJ1-1, with D unclear. CDR3 sequence reads: CASSLDKGNTEAFF. CDR3 DNA sequence: TGTGCCAGCAGCTTGGATAAAGGGAACACTGAAGCTTTCTTT.